This T cell receptor beta chain appears in the sequencing data of a study of blood T cell repertoires in COVID-19 (dated by TCRdb to about 2020). Study-wide context: The collaborator samples originated in the United States, Italy and Spain and spanned the acute and convalescent phases of COVID-19. Subjects who had been exposed to COVID-19, were actively infected with it, or had recovered from it provided the deeply sampled blood TCRbeta repertoires that made up the dataset. Where available, HLA class I and class II types were taken from metadata supplied by the sample provider and were not determined by assay-based typing. Samples were obtained from the ongoing ImmuneRACE study (first 160 participants) and from some 1,300 subjects provided by 6 global collaborators. A de-identified subject ID, COVID-19 status, age in years and sex were almost always included in the sample metadata. The prospective study material was composed of cDNA or gDNA derived from T cells, B-cell-depleted T cells, or PBMCs. A freely available public database, intended as a resource for researchers studying the immune response to SARS-CoV-2, is where the repertoires were released.

What the work shows at the level of the full study, not this receptor alone: How much clinical and demographic metadata was included differed by source and by participant, and the metadata was provided uncurated.

CDR3 length: 15 amino acids, cysteine to phenylalanine. Only the CDR3 region is kept as DNA, spanning 45 bases read in frame from base 1. The trim is 5 bases for V and 1 base for J, with a gap of 9 bases between the germline ends. As encoded in the germline V gene (reference sequence), CDR1 is SEHNR while CDR2 is FQNEAQ. Collaborating institutions collected whole blood in K2EDTA tubes following their own protocols. Collaborator samples were shipped for TCRbeta analysis as frozen whole blood, isolated PBMCs, or DNA extracted from either sample type. This clone was counted only a few times. Its recognized antigen is unknown. No base qualities exist here, and no much larger clone lies one base off it. TCRbeta CDR3 regions were amplified from genomic DNA by means of the immunoSEQ Assay, a bias-controlled multiplex PCR. Processing in the source paper ran as follows. Within the assay, amplification of reference gene primers was used to estimate how many nucleated cells each sample contained. To quantify the absolute abundance of each unique TCRbeta CDR3 rearrangement, sequence reads were collapsed and filtered. For each sample, productive Simpson clonality was calculated as the square root of Simpson's diversity index over productive rearrangements. Held by TCRdb, this immuneACCESS table contains in-frame sequences only and omits some clones. Under half of the omission traces to an unresolved V gene where checked; the cause of the rest is unknown. V, J and clone size are taken as reported in that table, and D and trimming were inferred from the DNA itself. Here the sample has around 120,000 clones; roughly four fifths occur a single time. The top ten constitute around a tenth of the sample.

The source of this sequence is a man aged 35 to 55 with active or convalescent COVID-19. Sample: peripheral blood. This sequence uses TRBV7-9 and TRBJ2-6; the D gene cannot be resolved reliably. The CDR3: CASSQAGSGANVLTF. Read as DNA, the sequence is TGTGCCAGCAGCCAGGCAGGTTCTGGGGCCAACGTCCTGACTTTC.